This T cell receptor (beta chain) was sequenced during a study of blood T cells in healthy people across ages. Germline assignment: CDR1 MNHEY and CDR2 SVGAGI. V trimming: 7 bases; J trimming: 0 bases; junction bases outside the gene matches: 6. CDR3 length equals 15 residues. Primers used in a second PCR of about 6 to 12 cycles were a sample-barcoded 5' primer and a J-beta primer mix. From the 5' RACE reads, TCRdb called clonotypes with MiXCR, one entry per CDR3 protein. Of around 1,000,000 distinct CDR3 sequences listed, around 25% were seen once; the top ten hold about 0.69%. This clonotype was picked up a small number of times. Separately, the same data were catalogued under a study of T cells of mothers and their children.

The sample taken for sequencing was blood. V usage is TRBV6-5 and J usage is TRBJ2-7; TRBD2 aligns across 10 bases. This TCR was sampled from a girl aged 2 to 10 in good health. CDR3 sequence: CASKIAGGPSYEQYF. CDR3 nucleotides: TGTGCCAGCAAAATAGCGGGGGGCCCCTCCTACGAGCAGTACTTC.